This TCR beta chain was recorded in a study of T-cell memory formation after mild COVID-19. The study's findings and limits: Contracting clones from day 15 to 85 showed balanced CD4/CD8; later expanders favored CD4+. Pre-infection memory held some responding clones, suggesting pre-existing cross-reactive T cells responded. There was no confirmation that second-wave clones peaking on day 37 were SARS-CoV-2 specific.

This clonotype was detected only a few times. The antigen is not known. TCRdb reprocessed the 5' RACE reads with MiXCR, giving one entry per CDR3 protein. In the table there are 150,000 to 200,000 distinct CDR3 sequences, around a third of which are singletons. The CDR3 covers 13 residues. Germline CDR1 is MNHEY and CDR2 is SVGEGT. V lost 0 bases and J 3 bases, leaving 6 bases between the germline ends. This clonotype was obtained from an adult woman who had mild COVID-19 (a few samples of this study predate the infection). Cell type and time point are not known. This rearrangement joins TRBV6-2 or TRBV6-3 to TRBJ2-7; D remains ambiguous. Sequencing was done on a sample of PBMCs or a T cell subset sorted from them (not recorded which). CDR3 loop: CASSYSTDYEQYF. For the CDR3, the DNA is TGTGCCAGCAGTTACTCGACCGACTACGAGCAGTACTTC.